Each of the 31 T cell receptor beta chains below was sequenced from the same sample in a study of T cell repertoires and HLA-DP antigens. Clones were read by immunoSEQ multiplex PCR, and TCRdb kept only the in-frame ones, dropping some. The table includes some 89,000 clones, approximately 86% detected once. Their specific antigens are unknown. Sequences were obtained from CD4+ T cells from PBMCs. The source is a man aged 50-60 years in good health and CMV-seronegative.

This chain joins TRBV19 and TRBJ2-1, with 9 bases lining up with TRBD2. Trimming at V came to 3 bases and at J to 8 bases, leaving 11 bases not matched to a gene. The CDR3 totals 16 residues. Germline V gives CDR1 LNHDA, CDR2 SQIVND (reference sequence). The CDR3 bases are TGTGCCAGTAGTATTACCCCCGGGACTAGCACCGATGAGCAGTTCTTC. Translated, it gives CASSITPGTSTDEQFF.

The chain carries TRBV11-1 and TRBJ2-3, with D possibly matching TRBD2 (5 bases). V lost 1 base and J 6 bases, leaving 11 bases between the germline ends. Germline V gene sequence: CDR1 SGHAT, CDR2 FQDESV (reference sequence). The CDR3 loop spans 14 amino acids. The CDR3 protein is CASSLGAGEDTQYF. CDR3 bases: TGTGCCAGCAGCTTAGGCGCCGGGGAGGATACGCAGTATTTT.

This rearrangement joins TRBV14 to TRBJ2-3, with 7 bases identical to TRBD1. V trimming: 5 bases; J trimming: 6 bases; junction bases outside the gene matches: 2. This CDR3 is 12 amino acids long. Germline CDR1 reads SGHDN; CDR2 reads FVKESK. This chain's CDR3 is CASSSRGDTQYF. The CDR3 DNA sequence: TGTGCCAGCAGCTCCAGGGGGGATACGCAGTATTTT.

As DNA, the CDR3 is TGTGCCAGCAGCCCTAGACCTGCTAGCGGGGCGAACACCGGGGAGCTGTTTTTT. This codes for CASSPRPASGANTGELFF. The rearrangement links TRBV9 to TRBJ2-2; 9 bases line up with TRBD2. Looked up from germline, CDR1 is SGDLS and CDR2 is YYNGEE. Trimming at V came to 4 bases and at J to 0 bases, leaving 10 bases not matched to a gene. The CDR3 extends over 18 amino acids.

The sample holds a few counts of this clone. The rearrangement uses TRBV28 and TRBJ2-2; no definite D call. CDR3 size: 14 residues. V lost 2 bases and J lost 3, with 7 bases in between. Germline V gene sequence: CDR1 MDHEN, CDR2 SYDVKM. CDR3 nucleotide sequence: TGTGCCAGCAGTTTAGGGGTTTACACCGGGGAGCTGTTTTTT. Protein: CASSLGVYTGELFF.

The J gene is TRBJ2-7, the V gene TRBV6-1; TRBD2 might be the D (5 bases). This CDR3 comprises 15 residues. Deletions cut 1 base from V and 0 bases from J, with 10 bases between. Germline assignment: CDR1 MNHNS and CDR2 SASEGT. The CDR3 coding sequence is TGTGCCAGCAGTGAAGTTGAAGGGAGCTCCTACGAGCAGTACTTC. It is translated as CASSEVEGSSYEQYF.

The chain has TRBV28 and TRBJ2-5; TRBD2 matches at 7 bases. CDR1 and CDR2 (germline): MDHEN, SYDVKM. Losses at the gene ends were 7 bases for V and 4 bases for J; bases not matched to a gene: 15. The CDR3 covers 16 residues. The CDR3: CASTSGPGRGPETQYF. For the CDR3, the DNA is TGTGCCAGCACCTCCGGGCCGGGGAGGGGTCCAGAGACCCAGTACTTC. The full variable domain, completed using reference TRBV28 and TRBJ2-5, is DVKVTQSSRYLVKRTGEKVFLECVQDMDHENMFWYRQDPGLGLRLIYFSYDVKMKEKGDIPEGYSVSREKKERFSLILESASTNQTSMYLCASTSGPGRGPETQYFGPGTRLLVL.

The chain employs TRBV27 and TRBJ1-1, with D perhaps matching TRBD1 (5 bases). CDR3 length: 14 amino acids. The germline V and J ends were trimmed by 6 bases and 5 bases, with 16 bases remaining between them. CDR1 is MNHEY, CDR2 SMNVEV, per germline (reference sequence). CDR3 loop: CASSLRVRGTEAFF. Written as DNA, the CDR3 is TGTGCCAGCAGCCTCAGGGTAAGGGGAACTGAAGCTTTCTTT.

This clone was seen only once. The chain links TRBV13 to TRBJ2-3, with TRBD2 matching 12 bases. The J segment lost 2 bases and the V segment lost 5 bases, leaving 5 bases of the junction unmatched. The CDR3 sequence is 16 residues long. The germline V gene encodes CDR1 PRHDT and CDR2 FYEKMQ (reference sequence). The CDR3 DNA reads as TGTGCCAGCAGCCCCGGACTAGCGGGATACACAGATACGCAGTATTTT. Protein sequence: CASSPGLAGYTDTQYF.

This clone was detected only once. The V gene is TRBV9, the J gene TRBJ2-2, with TRBD2 matching 13 bases. Germline assignment: CDR1 SGDLS and CDR2 YYNGEE. J lost 7 bases, V lost 4 bases, and 4 bases had no gene match. The length of the CDR3 is 15 residues. The CDR3 sequence is CASSTTSGGNGELFF. In DNA form, the CDR3 reads TGTGCCAGCAGCACGACTAGCGGGGGGAACGGGGAGCTGTTTTTT.

This clone turned up a few times. The genes are TRBV27 and TRBJ1-1, with 7 bases identical to TRBD1. The ends lost 5 bases at V and 4 bases at J; junction bases unmatched: 7. Germline CDR1 MNHEY, CDR2 SMNVEV (reference sequence). The CDR3 has 14 residues. The CDR3 sequence: CASSQRQGSTEAFF. The CDR3 region has the DNA TGTGCCAGCAGTCAGAGACAGGGAAGCACTGAAGCTTTCTTT.

The V and J genes are TRBV18 and TRBJ1-2, with a tentative D call TRBD1 (5 bases). The CDR3 totals 11 residues. Germline assignment: CDR1 KGHSH and CDR2 LQKENI. V gave up 6 bases and J gave up 10 bases, with 12 bases separating them. CDR3 nucleotides: TGTGCCAGCTCCCTTCGGGACTTCTACACCTTC. As protein: CASSLRDFYTF.

The rearrangement links TRBV5-5 to TRBJ2-7, with D perhaps being TRBD1 or TRBD2 (5 bases each). Trimming pared 4 bases from V and 4 bases from J, leaving 12 bases between. This CDR3 spans 13 amino acids. CDR1 is SGHKS and CDR2 is YYEKEE in the germline V gene (reference sequence). The CDR3 loop is CASSRGRVYEQYF. The CDR3 region has the DNA TGTGCCAGCAGCCGGGGCAGGGTTTACGAGCAGTACTTC.

This clone was recorded only once. V is TRBV13 and J is TRBJ1-4; the D is unclear. V dropped 5 bases and J dropped 10 bases, with 14 bases sitting between them. The germline V gene encodes CDR1 PRHDT and CDR2 FYEKMQ (reference sequence). The CDR3 covers 13 residues. CDR3 amino acids: CASSPRVGAKLFF. CDR3 DNA: TGTGCCAGCAGCCCTAGGGTGGGAGCAAAACTGTTTTTT. Variable domain in full (rest from reference TRBV13 and TRBJ1-4): AAGVIQSPRHLIKEKRETATLKCYPIPRHDTVYWYQQGPGQDPQFLISFYEKMQSDKGSIPDRFSAQQFSDYHSELNMSSLELGDSALYFCASSPRVGAKLFFGSGTQLSVL.

This chain joins TRBV7-9 and TRBJ1-2; 8 bases match TRBD1. The J segment lost 5 bases and the V segment lost 4 bases, leaving 6 bases of the junction unmatched. The germline CDR1 and CDR2 sequences are SEHNR and FQNEAQ (reference sequence). The CDR3 is made up of 14 amino acids. The CDR3 spells CASSSDRAGYGYTF. For the CDR3, the DNA is TGTGCCAGCAGCTCGGACAGGGCAGGGTATGGCTACACCTTC.

This sequence joins TRBV30 and TRBJ1-5; D call uncertain. V was shortened by 4 bases and J by 1 base, with 17 bases between the two germline ends. The germline V gene encodes CDR1 GTSNPN and CDR2 SVGIG (reference sequence). CDR3 length equals 16 residues. The CDR3 DNA follows: TGTGCCTGGAAAGGGCCCGGGATCTCGAGCAATCAGCCCCAGCATTTT. Residues: CAWKGPGISSNQPQHF.

The gene calls are TRBV4-1 and TRBJ2-7, with 8 positions matching TRBD1. The CDR3 runs 18 residues. The germline gives CDR1 MGHRA, CDR2 YSYEKL. The V gene end was trimmed by 4 bases and the J gene end by 4 bases; junction bases not matched to a gene: 18. The CDR3, as DNA: TGCGCCAGCAGCCGCGTGTACCGGACAGGGACGATCTTTTACGAGCAGTACTTC. It yields the protein CASSRVYRTGTIFYEQYF.

The chain uses TRBV10-2 and TRBJ2-1, with 8 nucleotides matching TRBD2. Germline CDR1 and CDR2: WSHSY and SAAADI. There are 14 residues in the CDR3. V shed 7 bases, J shed 2 bases, and the junction held 4 bases outside the gene matches. In DNA form, the CDR3 reads TGCGCCAGCAAGCAGGGACTAGCCTACAATGAGCAGTTCTTC. Residues: CASKQGLAYNEQFF.

The J gene is TRBJ2-2, the V gene TRBV5-6; no clear D gene. This CDR3 spans 14 amino acids. V was pared by 3 bases and J by 0 bases, with 6 bases between. Germline CDR1 is SGHDT and CDR2 is YYEEEE. The CDR3 sequence is CASSYVANTGELFF. CDR3 bases: TGTGCCAGCAGCTACGTTGCGAACACCGGGGAGCTGTTTTTT.

The CDR3: CASSLVPGQGNYEQYF. In DNA form, the CDR3 reads TGTGCCAGCAGCTTAGTACCGGGACAGGGTAACTACGAGCAGTACTTC. The rearrangement links TRBV7-2 to TRBJ2-7, with 9 bases matching TRBD1. This CDR3 spans 16 amino acids. CDR1 and CDR2 (germline): SGHTA, FQGNSA. The ends lost 1 base at V and 3 bases at J; junction bases unmatched: 7.

The chain joins TRBV19 to TRBJ2-7, with D maybe TRBD2 (6 bases). The CDR3 contains 15 residues. V lost 3 bases to trimming and J lost 4 bases, with 16 bases between them. Germline CDR1 is LNHDA and CDR2 is SQIVND (reference sequence). The CDR3 coding sequence is TGTGCCAGTAGTATGGAGGGAGCGATCCCATACGAGCAGTACTTC. Protein: CASSMEGAIPYEQYF.

V usage is TRBV29-1 and J usage is TRBJ1-2; a weak D match, TRBD1 (5 bases). This CDR3 comprises 13 residues. Germline CDR1 is SQVTM and CDR2 is ANQGSEA. V was shortened by 6 bases and J by 4 bases, with 15 bases between the two germline ends. CDR3 protein: CSVGVGFSYGYTF. CDR3 coding DNA: TGCAGCGTGGGGGTTGGGTTTAGCTATGGCTACACCTTC.

The V and J genes are TRBV5-6 and TRBJ1-2; D not resolved. The V gene lost 2 bases and the J gene lost 8 bases, with 13 bases spanning the gap. The length of the CDR3 is 13 residues. The germline CDR1 and CDR2 sequences are SGHDT and YYEEEE. CDR3 loop: CASSFTRPSGYTF. CDR3 in DNA: TGTGCCAGCAGCTTTACCCGGCCATCCGGCTACACCTTC.

This rearrangement joins TRBV5-8 to TRBJ2-3, with D perhaps TRBD1 or TRBD2 (5 bases each). Germline CDR1 is SGHTS and CDR2 is YDEGEE. Deletions cut 0 bases from V and 4 bases from J, with 6 bases between. This CDR3 comprises 13 residues. CDR3 sequence: CASSLVGADTQYF. The CDR3, as DNA: TGTGCCAGCAGCTTGGTGGGGGCAGATACGCAGTATTTT.

The chain links TRBV28 to TRBJ2-2; the D gene could be TRBD1 or TRBD2 (5 bases each). V was clipped by 3 bases and J by 9 bases, with 11 bases between them. Germline CDR1 is MDHEN and CDR2 is SYDVKM. This CDR3 region has 13 residues. The CDR3 here is CASSFRGTRELFF. Written as DNA, the CDR3 is TGTGCCAGCAGTTTTCGAGGGACCCGGGAGCTGTTTTTT.

V and J are TRBV15 and TRBJ1-4, with a tentative D call TRBD1 (5 bases). Trimming cost V 0 bases and J 8 bases, with 22 bases left between them. CDR1 is LNHNV and CDR2 is YYDKDF in the germline V gene (reference sequence). The CDR3 spans 18 residues. CDR3 sequence reads: CATSRENVRAREREKLFF. The CDR3 nucleotides are TGTGCCACCAGCAGAGAAAACGTAAGGGCCAGGGAGCGAGAAAAACTGTTTTTT.

The chain carries TRBV6-1 and TRBJ2-5; 13 positions agree with TRBD2. V trimming: 8 bases; J trimming: 5 bases; junction bases outside the gene matches: 5. Germline V lookup: CDR1 MNHNS, CDR2 SASEGT. The CDR3 contains 14 residues. The CDR3 sequence: CASGGTSGMETQYF. For the CDR3, the DNA is TGTGCCAGCGGAGGGACTAGCGGGATGGAGACCCAGTACTTC.

The chain carries TRBV5-4 and TRBJ2-5, with a tentative D call TRBD1 (6 bases). The V and J ends lost 4 bases and 10 bases respectively, with 26 bases between them. There are 16 residues in the CDR3. Germline CDR1 SGHNT, CDR2 YYREEE (reference sequence). Written as DNA, the CDR3 is TGTGCCAGCAGCCACGACCCCAGAGGGGGTAGCGAAGTCCAGTACTTC. Translating it yields CASSHDPRGGSEVQYF.

This rearrangement joins TRBV5-6 to TRBJ2-2; TRBD1 aligns across 9 bases. The V segment lost 1 base and the J segment 1 base; nucleotides outside the gene matches: 2. The CDR3 contains 16 residues. Germline lookup yields CDR1 SGHDT and CDR2 YYEEEE. Here the CDR3 reads CASSLRTGVNTGELFF. Here the CDR3 DNA reads TGTGCCAGCAGCTTGCGGACAGGGGTGAACACCGGGGAGCTGTTTTTT.

This clone was seen a few times. The chain is built from TRBV29-1 and TRBJ2-3, with D tentatively TRBD1 (5 bases). CDR1 and CDR2 (germline): SQVTM, ANQGSEA. This CDR3 region has 14 residues. V lost 4 bases and J lost 2, with 13 bases in between. CDR3 coding DNA: TGCAGCGTTGGTAGTCAGGGAACCACAGATACGCAGTATTTT. It translates to CSVGSQGTTDTQYF.

The rearrangement uses TRBV7-2 and TRBJ1-5; weak D call: TRBD1 (6 bases). The length of the CDR3 is 15 residues. Germline CDR1 is SGHTA and CDR2 is FQGNSA. Trimming stripped 5 bases from V and 7 bases from J, with 18 bases between. The CDR3 protein is CASSPGGGSNQPQHF. CDR3 sequence (DNA): TGTGCCAGCAGCCCAGGTGGGGGCTCCAACCAGCCCCAGCATTTT.